The clone carrying this TCR beta chain registers medium-sized (0.01 to 0.1%) by frequency. Its specificity is not known. Germline values: CDR1 SGHDN, CDR2 FVKESK. The CDR3 totals 17 residues. The record originates from a study of T cell clusters in autoimmune cytopenias. Multiplex touch-down PCR amplified TRB using TRB-A and TRB-B pools in one tube. From its re-call of the multiplex PCR reads, TCRdb lists each CDR3 protein once, without DNA. The sample includes under 8,500 distinct CDR3 sequences. Study observations and caveats: Physiological T cell clusters of healthy donors were apparently absent in primary autoimmune cytopenia patients. Functional roles of the in silico T cell clusters still await experimental validation.

TRB amplification used approximately 250 ng of peripheral blood genomic DNA. The clonotype was recovered from a human donor with an autoimmune cytopenia or autoimmune hepatitis (not recorded which). The specimen was peripheral blood. The chain couples TRBV14 to TRBJ2-2; TCRdb reports TRBD1, a call that lacks DNA to check it against. The CDR3 here is CASSHHRGQGDTGELFF.